This entry concerns a single T cell receptor beta chain. These data originate in a study of blood T cells in healthy people across ages. The authors ran a second PCR of roughly 6 to 12 cycles using a sample-barcoded 5' primer and a J-beta primer mix. TCRdb passed the 5' RACE reads through MiXCR, listing each CDR3 protein once. The table lists 1.5 million to 2 million distinct CDR3 sequences, roughly 43% of them singletons. Germline values: CDR1 SGHRS, CDR2 YFSETQ. The V gene end was trimmed by 7 bases and the J gene end by 5 bases; junction bases not matched to a gene: 10. The CDR3 is 14 residues long.

This sequence was found in a human donor in good health. Sequencing input: blood. This rearrangement joins TRBV5-1 to TRBJ1-1; TRBD1 matches at 8 bases. This CDR3 is CASQAMGQATEAFF. CDR3 nucleotides: TGCGCCAGCCAAGCAATGGGACAGGCAACTGAAGCTTTCTTT.